A single sample gave rise to the 30 T cell receptor beta chains below, sequenced in a study of post-analysis software for immune sequencing data. Findings and caveats of the study: Among roughly 5 TRBV segments more frequent in patients than controls were TRBV5-6, TRBV5-1 and TRBV20-1.

What these receptors recognize is not known. The authors incorporated unique molecular identifiers into the TCR beta cDNA libraries. TCRdb redid the calling of the PCR reads with MiXCR, one entry per CDR3 protein. This sample has a few hundred thousand distinct CDR3 sequences, with 34% found just once. Sequences were obtained from blood. Source of these receptors: a girl aged 2-17 years with multiple sclerosis.

The gene calls are TRBV7-8 and TRBJ2-7; possibly TRBD1 for D (6 bases). This CDR3 region has 15 residues. CDR1 SGHVS and CDR2 FQNEAQ come from the germline V gene. Between the trimmed V and J ends, which lost 3 bases and 3 bases, there was a span of 15 bases. The CDR3 coding sequence is TGTGCCAGCAGCTTTACGCTTGAAGGGGGCTACGAGCAGTACTTC. It translates to CASSFTLEGGYEQYF.

The chain links TRBV20-1 to TRBJ1-2; D might be TRBD1 (6 bases). Trimming took 6 bases from V and 4 from J, leaving 24 bases between them. Germline V CDR1 and CDR2: DFQATT, SNEGSKA (reference sequence). The CDR3 runs to 16 residues. The CDR3 DNA reads as TGCAGTGCCCCGGGACAAGGGAGGGGAGTTGGCTATGGCTACACCTTC. This gives the protein CSAPGQGRGVGYGYTF.

The chain joins TRBV29-1 to TRBJ2-5; D may correspond to TRBD1 or TRBD2 (5 bases each). The germline CDR1 and CDR2 sequences are SQVTM and ANQGSEA. The CDR3 runs to 14 residues. V was cut by 4 bases and J by 2 bases, with 14 bases left in between. CDR3 nucleotides: TGCAGCGTTGTCCCTGGGGGAAATCAAGAGACCCAGTACTTC. Translation: CSVVPGGNQETQYF.

The CDR3 bases are TGTGCCAGTTTGTGGCAGGGGCGCGACAATGAGCAGTTCTTC. It codes for CASLWQGRDNEQFF. The chain employs TRBV12-3 or TRBV12-4 and TRBJ2-1, with a tentative D call TRBD1 (6 bases). The CDR3 is 14 residues long. V was shortened by 9 bases and J by 5 bases, with 17 bases between the two germline ends.

Of note for this clonotype: Being one base from a much bigger clone, this may be a read error. The rearrangement links TRBV10-3 to TRBJ2-1; 7 nucleotides agree with TRBD2. V lost 4 bases to trimming and J lost 5 bases; unmatched junction nucleotides: 5. CDR3 length: 14 amino acids. Per the germline V gene, CDR1 is ENHRY and CDR2 is SYGVKD. The CDR3 DNA reads TGTGCCATCAGTGTAATGGGGGGGGACAATGAGCAGTTCTTC. It codes for CAISVMGGDNEQFF.

This clonotype was seen only a few times. The J gene is TRBJ2-3, the V gene TRBV5-1; unclear D gene. The V end lost 2 bases, the J end lost 2 bases, and 12 bases lay between the germline ends. Germline-derived CDR1 and CDR2 are SGHRS and YFSETQ. There are 15 residues in the CDR3. For the CDR3, the DNA is TGCGCCAGCAGCTTCTCGATGGTACACACAGATACGCAGTATTTT. It codes for CASSFSMVHTDTQYF.

The rearrangement joins TRBV2 to TRBJ1-1; 10 bases map to TRBD1. Losses at the gene ends were 9 bases for V and 1 base for J; bases not matched to a gene: 2. Germline V CDR1 and CDR2: SNHLY, FYNNEI. The CDR3 runs to 13 residues. The CDR3 DNA follows: TGTGCCAGGAGGGACAGGGGGAACACTGAAGCTTTCTTT. Its translation is CARRDRGNTEAFF.

The V gene is TRBV20-1, the J gene TRBJ1-5; a weak D match, TRBD1 (6 bases). With 1 base removed from V and 6 bases from J, the gap between germline ends came to 10 bases. This CDR3 is built from 13 residues. Germline V gene data show CDR1 as DFQATT and CDR2 as SNEGSKA (reference sequence). CDR3 in amino acids: CSARVQGGQPQHF. CDR3 DNA sequence: TGCAGTGCTAGAGTACAGGGCGGTCAGCCCCAGCATTTT.

This clonotype was observed at least ten times. The rearrangement joins TRBV5-1 to TRBJ2-7; 7 bases are shared with TRBD1. This CDR3 comprises 12 residues. Germline CDR1 and CDR2: SGHRS and YFSETQ. V lost 7 bases and J lost 2; bases outside the gene matches: 3. This CDR3 is CASADRPYEQYF. DNA of the CDR3: TGCGCCAGCGCGGACAGGCCCTACGAGCAGTACTTC.

This clonotype showed up just a few times. The chain uses TRBV12-3 or TRBV12-4 and TRBJ1-1; 9 bases map to TRBD1. The CDR3 sequence is 15 residues long. The trim removed 5 bases at V and 6 bases at J, leaving 10 bases unmatched. The CDR3 loop is CASSPPGQGSAEAFF. CDR3 bases: TGTGCCAGCAGTCCCCCGGGACAGGGATCGGCTGAAGCTTTCTTT.

This chain connects TRBV20-1 to TRBJ2-4; D is unclear. Trimming stripped 3 bases from V and 6 bases from J, with 12 bases between. Germline CDR1 DFQATT, CDR2 SNEGSKA (reference sequence). This CDR3 region has 13 residues. CDR3 bases: TGCAGTGCTAGTGGTCAGGATAGAAACATTCAGTACTTC. Translation: CSASGQDRNIQYF.

The V and J genes are TRBV5-1 and TRBJ2-5, with 7 bases fitting TRBD2. With 4 bases clipped from V and 2 bases from J, the junction kept 2 bases outside the gene matches. CDR3 length equals 13 residues. CDR1 and CDR2 (germline): SGHRS, YFSETQ. CDR3 sequence: CASSGGSQETQYF. The CDR3 region has the DNA TGCGCCAGCAGCGGCGGGAGTCAAGAGACCCAGTACTTC.

This clonotype was detected only a few times. The chain employs TRBV6-5 and TRBJ1-5; tentative D call: TRBD1 (6 bases). The CDR3 covers 13 residues. V lost 5 bases, J lost 3 bases, and 8 bases lay in between. The germline gives CDR1 MNHEY, CDR2 SVGAGI. The CDR3 protein is CASSRTDNQPQHF. CDR3 bases: TGTGCCAGCAGTCGGACAGACAATCAGCCCCAGCATTTT.

V is TRBV5-1 and J is TRBJ2-3; possible D gene TRBD1, 6 bases. Trimming left V 4 bases short and J 0 bases short, with 15 bases between. Germline V gives CDR1 SGHRS, CDR2 YFSETQ. This CDR3 is 16 amino acids long. CDR3 residues: CASSPGQITSTDTQYF. CDR3 DNA sequence: TGCGCCAGCAGCCCCGGACAGATCACTAGCACAGATACGCAGTATTTT. Variable domain in full (rest from reference TRBV5-1 and TRBJ2-3): KAGVTQTPRYLIKTRGQQVTLSCSPISGHRSVSWYQQTPGQGLQFLFEYFSETQRNKGNFPGRFSGRQFSNSRSEMNVSTLELGDSALYLCASSPGQITSTDTQYFGPGTRLTVL.

This clonotype was detected a few times. The chain joins TRBV9 to TRBJ2-1; D unclear. The germline CDR1 and CDR2 sequences are SGDLS and YYNGEE. Trimming took off 4 bases at V and 8 bases at J, with 10 bases between the two ends. The CDR3 is 12 residues long. The CDR3 DNA is TGTGCCAGCAGCCAATCCTGGGATGAGCAGTTCTTC. Translating it yields CASSQSWDEQFF.

This clonotype was recorded many times. The chain has TRBV20-1 and TRBJ2-7; 9 positions match TRBD1. The CDR3 runs to 13 residues. V gave up 5 bases and J gave up 2 bases; unmatched junction bases: 4. In germline, CDR1 is DFQATT, CDR2 SNEGSKA (reference sequence). DNA for the CDR3: TGCAGTGCTCCCCGGACAGGGGCCTACGAGCAGTACTTC. Amino acid sequence: CSAPRTGAYEQYF.

Only a few counts were recorded for this clonotype. The chain carries TRBV2 and TRBJ2-5; TRBD1 or TRBD2 may be the D gene (7 bases each). The V and J ends lost 3 bases and 5 bases respectively, with 10 bases between them. The CDR3 runs to 13 residues. Germline CDR1 reads SNHLY; CDR2 reads FYNNEI. The CDR3 loop is CASSDQGGETQYF. For the CDR3, the DNA is TGTGCCAGCAGTGATCAGGGGGGGGAGACCCAGTACTTC. Drawing the rest from reference TRBV2 and TRBJ2-5, the complete variable domain is EPEVTQTPSHQVTQMGQEVILRCVPISNHLYFYWYRQILGQKVEFLVSFYNNEISEKSEIFDDQFSVERPDGSNFTLKIRSTKLEDSAMYFCASSDQGGETQYFGPGTRLLVL.

The chain uses TRBV24-1 and TRBJ2-3; 7 nucleotides align to TRBD1. Germline V CDR1 and CDR2: KGHDR, SFDVKD. CDR3 length: 13 residues. V shed 10 bases, J shed 2 bases, and the junction held 5 bases outside the gene matches. The CDR3, as DNA: TGTGCCACTACCGGGACAGCCACAGATACGCAGTATTTT. Its protein is CATTGTATDTQYF.

The CDR3 sequence: CATSDPPGKTQYF. As DNA, the CDR3 is TGTGCCACCAGTGATCCCCCTGGGAAGACCCAGTACTTC. This rearrangement joins TRBV24-1 to TRBJ2-5; D ambiguous. Per the germline V gene, CDR1 is KGHDR and CDR2 is SFDVKD. V dropped 3 bases and J dropped 6 bases, with 10 bases sitting between them. CDR3 length equals 13 residues.

This chain uses TRBV25-1 with TRBJ2-7; D may be TRBD2 (6 bases). The DNA end lines up better with TRBJ2-5; the J call may be wrong. CDR3 length: 15 residues. Germline V gene data show CDR1 as MGHDK and CDR2 as SYGVNS. CDR3 residues: CASSPGWGGVETQYF. The CDR3 nucleotides are TGTGCCAGCAGCCCCGGGTGGGGAGGAGTGGAGACCCAGTACTTC.

The chain uses TRBV15 and TRBJ2-5, with D perhaps matching TRBD1 (6 bases). Trimming stripped 6 bases from V and 4 bases from J, with 18 bases between. The CDR3 covers 15 residues. Germline CDR1 is LNHNV and CDR2 is YYDKDF (reference sequence). The CDR3 DNA reads TGTGCCACCAGTCAGGGGAAGGGTTTGGGAGAGACCCAGTACTTC. Translated: CATSQGKGLGETQYF.

The chain couples TRBV5-1 to TRBJ2-4; perhaps TRBD1 as D (6 bases). V gave up 0 bases and J gave up 1 base, with 8 bases separating them. Germline assignment: CDR1 SGHRS and CDR2 YFSETQ. This CDR3 is 15 amino acids long. CDR3: CASSLGRGAKNIQYF. DNA of the CDR3: TGCGCCAGCAGCTTGGGCAGGGGTGCCAAAAACATTCAGTACTTC.

The chain joins TRBV4-1 to TRBJ1-5; 8 bases map to TRBD1. CDR1 MGHRA and CDR2 YSYEKL come from the germline V gene. The CDR3 extends over 17 amino acids. With 0 bases clipped from V and 7 bases from J, the junction kept 11 bases outside the gene matches. CDR3 region: CASSQDPTGEVIQPQHF. The DNA of the CDR3 is TGCGCCAGCAGCCAAGATCCGACAGGGGAGGTGATCCAGCCCCAGCATTTT.

The chain couples TRBV29-1 to TRBJ1-1; 9 bases are a match to TRBD1. CDR1 is SQVTM, CDR2 ANQGSEA, per germline. CDR3 length equals 13 residues. V shed 7 bases, J shed 1 base, and the junction held 4 bases outside the gene matches. CDR3 DNA sequence: TGCAGCGGCTTACAGGGGGCGAACACTGAAGCTTTCTTT. Translating gives CSGLQGANTEAFF.

The rearrangement uses TRBV6-5 and TRBJ2-5; D is possibly TRBD2 (6 bases). The CDR3 has 15 residues. Germline loops: CDR1 MNHEY, CDR2 SVGAGI. Trimming cost V 0 bases and J 3 bases, with 11 bases left between them. Here the CDR3 DNA reads TGTGCCAGCAGTTACTCGAATGCGGGGAAAGAGACCCAGTACTTC. Amino acids: CASSYSNAGKETQYF.

This chain uses TRBV25-1 with TRBJ2-3; 8 positions agree with TRBD1. J was trimmed by 2 bases and V by 4 bases; bases with no gene match: 2. The length of the CDR3 is 14 residues. Germline lookup yields CDR1 MGHDK and CDR2 SYGVNS. For the CDR3, the DNA is TGTGCCAGCAGTGTGGACAGGGTCACAGATACGCAGTATTTT. Translating it yields CASSVDRVTDTQYF.

The rearrangement joins TRBV6-2 or TRBV6-3 to TRBJ2-5; D is uncertain. The V and J ends lost 2 bases and 4 bases respectively, with 14 bases between them. CDR3 length: 15 amino acids. Germline CDR1 reads MNHEY; CDR2 reads SVGEGT. This CDR3 reads CASSYRGRPAETQYF. The CDR3 DNA sequence: TGTGCCAGCAGTTACAGAGGCCGGCCGGCAGAGACCCAGTACTTC.

This clonotype was seen a few times. The CDR3: CASSSGVGRTDKGEAFF. The CDR3 region has the DNA TGTGCCAGCTCATCCGGGGTTGGAAGGACCGACAAGGGGGAAGCTTTCTTT. This chain joins TRBV18 and TRBJ1-1, with a tentative D call TRBD1 (5 bases). Between the trimmed V and J ends, which lost 5 bases and 8 bases, there was a span of 27 bases. Germline lookup yields CDR1 KGHSH and CDR2 LQKENI. CDR3 length: 17 amino acids.

The chain combines TRBV20-1 with TRBJ1-1; D unclear. Germline CDR1 reads DFQATT; CDR2 reads SNEGSKA (reference sequence). V was pared by 1 base and J by 7 bases, with 10 bases between. This CDR3 contains 12 residues. Here the CDR3 reads CSARVRAIEAFF. As DNA, the CDR3 is TGCAGTGCTAGAGTGAGGGCAATTGAAGCTTTCTTT.

This clonotype showed up just a few times. V is TRBV7-9 and J is TRBJ1-5; TRBD1 matches at 7 bases. CDR1 is SEHNR and CDR2 is FQNEAQ in the germline V gene (reference sequence). This CDR3 spans 14 amino acids. Trimming cost V 5 bases and J 3 bases; bases outside gene matches: 4. In DNA, the CDR3 is TGTGCCAGCAGCCCCGACAGGGTCAATCAGCCCCAGCATTTT. Translating it yields CASSPDRVNQPQHF. Combining the CDR3 with reference TRBV7-9 and TRBJ1-5 gives the whole variable domain DTGVSQNPRHKITKRGQNVTFRCDPISEHNRLYWYRQTLGQGPEFLTYFQNEAQLEKSRLLSDRFSAERPKGSFSTLEIQRTEQGDSAMYLCASSPDRVNQPQHFGDGTRLSIL.